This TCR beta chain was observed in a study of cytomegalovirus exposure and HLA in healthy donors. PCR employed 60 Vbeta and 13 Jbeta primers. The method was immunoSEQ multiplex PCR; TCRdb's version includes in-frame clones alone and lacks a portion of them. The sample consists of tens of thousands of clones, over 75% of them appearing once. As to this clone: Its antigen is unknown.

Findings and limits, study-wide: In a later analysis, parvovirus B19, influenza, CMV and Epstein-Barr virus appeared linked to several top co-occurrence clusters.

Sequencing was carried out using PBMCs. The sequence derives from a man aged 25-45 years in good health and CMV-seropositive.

The CDR3 spells CASTTRNSPLHF. Written as DNA, the CDR3 is TGTGCCAGCACCACGAGGAATTCACCCCTCCACTTT. The chain has TRBV6-5 and TRBJ1-6; D gene ambiguous. The CDR3 runs to 12 residues. Trimming removed 7 bases from V and 7 bases from J, with 8 bases in between. CDR1 MNHEY and CDR2 SVGAGI come from the germline V gene.